This entry concerns a single T cell receptor beta chain. Antigen: not known. One entry per CDR3 protein, called by TCRdb with MiXCR from the reads. The sample has 740,000 or so distinct CDR3 sequences, under 40% seen once. The sample is drawn from a study of T cell repertoires in cytomegalovirus infection. In the study overall: Public TCR beta signatures were indicative of both CMV infection and a matching HLA type. Overall study results and limits: Clonotypes of TCR beta that were HLA-C-restricted and CMV-specific dominated the ex vivo response.

With 5 bases clipped from V and 4 bases from J, the junction kept 6 bases outside the gene matches. Looked up from germline, CDR1 is SEHNR and CDR2 is FQNEAQ (reference sequence). The CDR3 consists of 14 residues. The receptor was isolated from a human donor in good health (CMV status not recorded). Some clones in this sample may be carry-over from other donors' samples. The sequenced material came from PBMCs. V gene TRBV7-9 combines with J gene TRBJ1-2; 8 bases map to TRBD1. The DNA of the CDR3 is TGTGCCAGCAGCACTAGACAGGGGCTCTATGGCTACACCTTC. Its translation: CASSTRQGLYGYTF.